The text below deals with one T cell receptor beta chain. The sample comes from a study of blood T cell repertoires in COVID-19. Study as a whole: T cells, B-cell-depleted T cells, or PBMCs supplied cDNA or gDNA.

As handled by the study authors: Amplification from reference gene primers served as the basis for estimated nucleated cell counts. The table came from immunoSEQ multiplex PCR; TCRdb's copy has only in-frame clones and leaves some out. Clone size and the V and J calls come from that table; the DNA yielded D and trimming. This table holds over 200,000 clones, roughly 87% found once. Germline V gives CDR1 KGHSH, CDR2 LQKENI. The CDR3 spans 18 residues. V lost 0 bases and J lost 3; bases outside the gene matches: 12. The chain links TRBV18 to TRBJ1-2; TRBD1 aligns across 8 bases. The sequencing input was peripheral blood. This receptor was identified in a man aged 40-49 years with active or convalescent COVID-19. The CDR3 region has the DNA TGTGCCAGCTCACCACCCAACTTCCAGGGGGCCGCATACTATGGCTACACCTTC. Protein: CASSPPNFQGAAYYGYTF.